The 7 T cell receptor beta chains below come from one sample, sequenced in a study of T cell responses to AZD1222 COVID-19 vaccine. The repertoire was sequenced with immunoSEQ multiplex PCR; TCRdb's copy has only in-frame clones and lacks some. This table holds tens of thousands of clones, roughly 87% found once. The specimen comprised peripheral blood, sampled on day 0 of AZD1222 vaccination. Receptors were obtained from an adult in good health.

The chain employs TRBV7-9 and TRBJ2-1; no firm D call. V dropped 3 bases and J dropped 5 bases, with 17 bases sitting between them. This CDR3 comprises 16 residues. Germline V gene lookup returns CDR1 SEHNR and CDR2 FQNEAQ (reference sequence). The CDR3 sequence: CASSFPSASRDNEQFF. CDR3 coding DNA: TGTGCCAGCAGCTTCCCTTCTGCATCCCGGGACAATGAGCAGTTCTTC.

The chain carries TRBV5-1 and TRBJ1-2; 7 bases agree with TRBD1. CDR1 is SGHRS and CDR2 is YFSETQ in the germline V gene. V dropped 2 bases and J dropped 3; count of bases not matched to a gene: 7. The CDR3 is made up of 15 amino acids. CDR3: CASSFGQALDYGYTF. In DNA form, the CDR3 reads TGCGCCAGCAGCTTCGGACAGGCGTTAGACTATGGCTACACCTTC. The full variable domain, its missing parts supplied by reference TRBV5-1 and TRBJ1-2, is KAGVTQTPRYLIKTRGQQVTLSCSPISGHRSVSWYQQTPGQGLQFLFEYFSETQRNKGNFPGRFSGRQFSNSRSEMNVSTLELGDSALYLCASSFGQALDYGYTFGSGTRLTVV.

V usage is TRBV5-6 and J usage is TRBJ2-5; 13 bases line up with TRBD2. CDR3 length: 17 amino acids. Unmatched junction bases numbered 13, after V lost 4 bases and J lost 7 bases. CDR1 and CDR2 (germline): SGHDT, YYEEEE. Here the CDR3 reads CASSAGLAGPNLVTQYF. CDR3 DNA sequence: TGTGCCAGCAGCGCGGGACTAGCGGGGCCTAATTTGGTGACCCAGTACTTC.

This clone has only one observation. The chain carries TRBV18 and TRBJ2-1; 7 bases are a match to TRBD1. Germline V CDR1 and CDR2: KGHSH, LQKENI. Unmatched junction bases numbered 8, after V lost 1 base and J lost 5 bases. The CDR3 spans 16 residues. The CDR3 is CASSPQGAGADNEQFF. CDR3 nucleotide sequence: TGTGCCAGCTCACCACAGGGGGCAGGGGCAGACAATGAGCAGTTCTTC.

The chain joins TRBV7-9 to TRBJ1-1; D is possibly TRBD1 (6 bases). Per the germline V gene, CDR1 is SEHNR and CDR2 is FQNEAQ (reference sequence). V was clipped by 4 bases and J by 4 bases, with 10 bases between them. This CDR3 contains 13 residues. In nucleotides, the CDR3 is TGTGCCAGCAGCTCAGGACAGCTCACTGAAGCTTTCTTT. Encoded protein: CASSSGQLTEAFF.

The genes are TRBV5-1 and TRBJ2-3, with D possibly TRBD2 on 5 matching bases. V was clipped by 2 bases and J by 2 bases, with 15 bases between them. This CDR3 region has 16 residues. Germline CDR1 is SGHRS and CDR2 is YFSETQ. The CDR3 bases are TGCGCCAGCAGCTTCACTCAGGCGGGCCTCACAGATACGCAGTATTTT. Amino acid sequence: CASSFTQAGLTDTQYF.

This clone showed up just a few times. CDR3 nucleotide sequence: TGTGCCAGCAGTTTGCAGGGGCACTATGGCTACACCTTC. This codes for CASSLQGHYGYTF. The chain links TRBV6-2 or TRBV6-3 to TRBJ1-2, with D tentatively TRBD1 (6 bases). Germline-derived CDR1 and CDR2 are MNHEY and SVGEGT. The V end was cut by 4 bases, the J end by 3 bases, with 9 bases between. The CDR3 runs 13 residues.